This T cell receptor beta chain emerged from a study of spatial heterogeneity in lung cancer. The study, taken as a whole, reports: Detection of ubiquitous tumor TCRs in blood was higher at resection than follow-up.

This clonotype was recorded a few times. No antigen is known for it. Time point here: sample taken at primary tumor resection. Tumor, nontumor lung or frozen PBMC supplied whole RNA, sequenced without sorting. MiXCR, run by TCRdb on the 5' RACE reads, gives a single entry per CDR3 protein. Of about 12,000 distinct CDR3 sequences in the sample, 17% were seen once. Specimen: PBMCs, collected at surgery. This TCR was sampled from a male donor with early-stage non-small cell lung cancer.

The CDR3 DNA reads TGTGCCAGCAGTTTAATAGGGGGCCCTCTTTACGAGCAGTACTTC. Amino acid sequence: CASSLIGGPLYEQYF. The chain uses TRBV28 and TRBJ2-7, with 7 nucleotides matching TRBD1. CDR1 is MDHEN, CDR2 SYDVKM, per germline. V lost 2 bases, J lost 4 bases, and 8 bases stayed unmatched. This CDR3 has 15 residues.